These 6 T cell receptor beta chains were sequenced from one sample in a study of blood T cell repertoires in COVID-19. The repertoire was sequenced with immunoSEQ multiplex PCR; TCRdb's copy has only in-frame clones and lacks some. The repertoire holds around 300,000 clones, 88% seen once, with around 2% in the top ten. The sequencing sample was made of PBMCs or T cells enriched from blood (not recorded which). The receptors stem from a woman aged 60-70 years in a cohort exposed to, infected with or recovered from COVID-19 (not recorded which).

The chain is built from TRBV28 and TRBJ1-3, with 7 bases aligning to TRBD1. Germline CDR1 is MDHEN and CDR2 is SYDVKM. With V trimmed by 6 bases and J by 3 bases, 5 bases remained unmatched. The CDR3 loop spans 14 amino acids. The DNA for the CDR3 is TGTGCCAGCAGGGAGGGACAGAGTGGAAACACCATATATTTT. Encoded protein: CASREGQSGNTIYF. Variable domain in full (rest from reference TRBV28 and TRBJ1-3): DVKVTQSSRYLVKRTGEKVFLECVQDMDHENMFWYRQDPGLGLRLIYFSYDVKMKEKGDIPEGYSVSREKKERFSLILESASTNQTSMYLCASREGQSGNTIYFGEGSWLTVV.

The J gene is TRBJ1-2, the V gene TRBV6-6, with D uncertain. The germline V gene encodes CDR1 MNHNY and CDR2 SVGAGI (reference sequence). Trimming removed 6 bases at V and 5 bases at J, with 10 bases between. The CDR3 totals 12 residues. CDR3 bases: TGTGCCAGCAGCCTTCCGGGGTATGGCTACACCTTC. This translates into CASSLPGYGYTF.

The chain is built from TRBV7-9 and TRBJ1-5; D not resolved. The CDR3 is made up of 13 amino acids. Germline V lookup: CDR1 SEHNR, CDR2 FQNEAQ (reference sequence). Trimming pared 5 bases from V and 6 bases from J, leaving 11 bases between. The CDR3 sequence is CASSPTSGQPQHF. Written as DNA, the CDR3 is TGTGCCAGCAGCCCCACCAGTGGTCAGCCCCAGCATTTT.

The gene calls are TRBV28 and TRBJ2-7; D remains unclear. This CDR3 comprises 16 residues. The germline V and J ends were trimmed by 3 bases and 3 bases, with 18 bases remaining between them. The germline gives CDR1 MDHEN, CDR2 SYDVKM. Written as DNA, the CDR3 is TGTGCCAGCAGTTTGCCCCCGACGTCCGGCGGCTACGAGCAGTACTTC. Encoded protein: CASSLPPTSGGYEQYF.

The chain has TRBV6-2 or TRBV6-3 and TRBJ2-7; no firm D call. CDR3 length: 13 residues. The germline V and J ends were trimmed by 2 bases and 2 bases, with 7 bases remaining between them. Germline CDR1 is MNHEY and CDR2 is SVGEGT. Here the CDR3 DNA reads TGTGCCAGCAGTTACGTGACACCCTACGAGCAGTACTTC. It is translated as CASSYVTPYEQYF.

This chain connects TRBV11-2 to TRBJ2-1; 7 bases map to TRBD1. The CDR3 is 15 amino acids. The V and J ends lost 2 bases and 1 base, in that order; junction bases with no gene match: 2. The germline CDR1 and CDR2 sequences are SGHAT and FQNNGV. The CDR3 spells CASSLKGASYNEQFF. The CDR3, as DNA: TGTGCCAGCAGCTTAAAGGGGGCATCCTACAATGAGCAGTTCTTC.